A single sample gave rise to the 18 T cell receptor beta chains below, sequenced in a study of T cell clonality in common variable immunodeficiency. Produced via immunoSEQ multiplex PCR; TCRdb's table is partial and in-frame only. The sample counts roughly 55,000 clones, none seen once; the ten largest own 4.5% to 5.5%. Sample: peripheral blood mononuclear cells. Source of these receptors: a person aged 18-70 years in good health.

The table lists this clone with a few counts. The read terminates 3 residues ahead of where the CDR3 ends, so the germline J gene completes it. The chain employs TRBV11-2 and TRBJ2-1, with 14 bases matching TRBD2. CDR3 size: 15 residues. The germline CDR1 and CDR2 sequences are SGHAT and FQNNGV. V trimming: 5 bases; J trimming: 9 bases; junction bases outside the gene matches: 6. CDR3 bases read: TGTGCCAGCAGCCCGCCGGGACTAGCGGGAGTTGAG. It translates to CASSPPGLAGVE. The entire CDR3 is CASSPPGLAGVEQFF.

This clone was counted at least ten times. The read finishes 3 residues shy of the CDR3 end, and the germline J gene is used to complete it. The chain carries TRBV7-9 and TRBJ1-3; D is ambiguous. Germline V lookup: CDR1 SEHNR, CDR2 FQNEAQ (reference sequence). The CDR3 loop spans 14 amino acids. V was cut by 3 bases and J by 4 bases, with 10 bases left in between. The sequenced part of the CDR3 DNA is TGTGCCAGCAGCTTTTCTACGCCAGGAAACACC. Translating it yields CASSFSTPGNT. The full CDR3 is CASSFSTPGNTIYF.

In its sample, this clone was seen many times. The observed sequence ends 3 residues before the CDR3 terminus, with the missing tail filled in from the germline J gene. V gene TRBV7-2 combines with J gene TRBJ1-1; D gene uncertain. CDR3 length equals 13 residues. Per the germline V gene, CDR1 is SGHTA and CDR2 is FQGNSA. Trimming took off 1 base at V and 3 bases at J, with 6 bases between the two ends. The CDR3 DNA, read in part, is TGTGCCAGCAGCTTAGTCAGGTACACTGAA. Its translation: CASSLVRYTE. The full CDR3 protein reads CASSLVRYTEAFF.

The table lists this clone with many counts. Sequencing ends 3 residues short of the CDR3 end; the germline J gene provides the rest. The genes are TRBV5-4 and TRBJ2-3; no reliable D call. The CDR3 totals 14 residues. Trimming removed 0 bases at V and 2 bases at J, with 7 bases between. CDR1 and CDR2 from the germline V gene are SGHNT and YYREEE (reference sequence). CDR3 bases read: TGTGCCAGCAGCTTGGAGGTTGACACAGATACG. It encodes CASSLEVDTDT. The whole CDR3 region reads CASSLEVDTDTQYF.

This clone was counted many times. The read terminates 3 residues ahead of where the CDR3 ends, so the germline J gene completes it. Other DNA variants within this sample encode the same CDR3. This chain joins TRBV5-1 and TRBJ2-5; the match to TRBD2 covers 10 bases. With 1 base clipped from V and 5 bases from J, the junction kept 8 bases outside the gene matches. This CDR3 has 16 residues. In germline, CDR1 is SGHRS, CDR2 YFSETQ. The DNA read from the CDR3 is TGCGCCAGCAGCTTGTCAGTAGCGGGAGGCGGGGAGACC. It encodes CASSLSVAGGGET. The complete CDR3 sequence is CASSLSVAGGGETQYF.

This clone was recorded many times. The read terminates 3 residues ahead of where the CDR3 ends, so the germline J gene completes it. The chain has TRBV6-2 or TRBV6-3 and TRBJ2-7; D is possibly TRBD1 (6 bases). The ends were cut back, 9 bases at V and 5 bases at J, with 14 bases in the middle. Germline CDR1 and CDR2: MNHEY and SVGEGT. CDR3 length: 12 amino acids. This chain's CDR3 is CASQGKPNEQYF. The part of the CDR3 DNA that was read is TGTGCCAGTCAGGGGAAGCCCAACGAG.

This clone occurred many times. From the germline J gene comes the end of the CDR3, since the read stops 3 residues before it. The rearrangement uses TRBV28 and TRBJ1-5; D is unresolved. This CDR3 has 12 residues. Trimming left V 3 bases short and J 4 bases short, with 4 bases between. The V gene's germline CDR1 is MDHEN and CDR2 SYDVKM. CDR3 DNA, as far as it was read: TGTGCCAGCAGTTTCAGGAATCAGCCC. Translated: CASSFRNQP. The CDR3, in full, reads CASSFRNQPQHF. Full variable domain (missing parts from reference TRBV28 and TRBJ1-5): DVKVTQSSRYLVKRTGEKVFLECVQDMDHENMFWYRQDPGLGLRLIYFSYDVKMKEKGDIPEGYSVSREKKERFSLILESASTNQTSMYLCASSFRNQPQHFGDGTRLSIL.

This clone was seen many times. The read comes to an end 3 residues before the CDR3 does, leaving the germline J gene to fill in the end. The chain is built from TRBV6-2 or TRBV6-3 and TRBJ2-7; 7 bases are shared with TRBD1. CDR1 and CDR2 from the germline V gene are MNHEY and SVGEGT. Trimming removed 8 bases from V and 2 bases from J; junction bases left unmatched: 9. The CDR3 consists of 14 residues. The CDR3 protein is CASRRQGTPYEQYF. The CDR3 DNA, read in part, is TGTGCCAGCCGTCGACAGGGAACCCCCTACGAG.

This clone was detected many times. The read stops 3 residues short of the end of the CDR3; the missing end is completed from the germline J gene. J is TRBJ1-1 and V is TRBV12-3 or TRBV12-4, with 8 bases matching TRBD1. V was clipped by 2 bases and J by 5 bases; unmatched bases: 4. The CDR3 covers 14 residues. The part of the CDR3 DNA that was read is TGTGCCAGCAGTTTATGGACAGGGAGAACTGAA. Its translation: CASSLWTGRTE. The entire CDR3 is CASSLWTGRTEAFF.

This clone was recorded many times. Read coverage stops 3 residues before the CDR3 terminus; the germline J gene supplies the remainder. The chain recombines TRBV7-2 with TRBJ2-5, with D tentatively TRBD2 (6 bases). The V gene's germline CDR1 is SGHTA and CDR2 FQGNSA. The V end was cut by 2 bases, the J end by 3 bases, with 13 bases between. There are 15 residues in the CDR3. The CDR3 region is CASSLSLSGEETQYF. Partial CDR3 DNA: TGTGCCAGCAGCTTAAGCTTATCGGGGGAAGAGACC.

The table lists this clone with many counts. CDR3 DNA, as far as it was read: TGTGCCAGCGCCCCTCGGGGGGCGGGTTACAATGAG. It encodes CASAPRGAGYNE. The full CDR3 protein reads CASAPRGAGYNEQFF. V gene TRBV6-2 or TRBV6-3 combines with J gene TRBJ2-1, with D possibly TRBD2 on 7 matching bases. The read stops 3 residues short of the end of the CDR3; the missing end is completed from the germline J gene. CDR3 length: 15 residues. CDR1 MNHEY and CDR2 SVGEGT come from the germline V gene. Trimming took 8 bases from V and 4 from J, leaving 18 bases between them.

This clone was detected ten times or more. Read data end 3 residues before the CDR3 end; the end is taken from the germline J gene. The gene calls are TRBV7-2 and TRBJ1-2, with D possibly matching TRBD1 (6 bases). Germline V gives CDR1 SGHTA, CDR2 FQGNSA. The CDR3 is made up of 11 amino acids. The covered CDR3 bases are TGTGCCAGCAGCTTGACAGGAAGC. Its translation is CASSLTGS. The complete CDR3 reads CASSLTGSYTF.

This clone was detected many times. The read finishes 3 residues shy of the CDR3 end, and the germline J gene is used to complete it. The chain is built from TRBV20-1 and TRBJ1-2, with 8 bases identical to TRBD1. Trimming took 5 bases from V and 6 from J; bases not matched to a gene: 5. CDR3 length: 12 amino acids. CDR1 and CDR2 (germline): DFQATT, SNEGSKA (reference sequence). The covered CDR3 bases are TGCAGTGCTTCGGACAGGGTAGATGGC. It is translated as CSASDRVDG. The entire CDR3 sequence reads CSASDRVDGYTF.

The table lists this clone with many counts. The read terminates 3 residues before the CDR3 end, so the remaining end is supplied by the germline J gene. The chain carries TRBV7-9 and TRBJ2-7; D may be TRBD2 (5 bases). The CDR3 consists of 15 residues. V was cut by 5 bases and J by 2 bases, with 16 bases left in between. In germline, CDR1 is SEHNR, CDR2 FQNEAQ (reference sequence). CDR3 region: CASSLSGRYPYEQYF. CDR3 DNA (partial): TGTGCCAGCAGCCTCAGCGGACGGTATCCCTACGAG.

This clone showed up just a few times. The CDR3 is CASSITGNQPQHF. The covered CDR3 bases are TGTGCCAGTAGTATAACAGGGAATCAGCCC. The rearrangement uses TRBV19 and TRBJ1-5, with D possibly TRBD1 on 6 matching bases. The read ends 3 residues early relative to the CDR3; the germline J gene fills the gap. The V end was cut by 2 bases, the J end by 4 bases, with 6 bases between. Germline V gives CDR1 LNHDA, CDR2 SQIVND (reference sequence). This CDR3 comprises 13 residues.

There are many counts of this clone. The sequence runs out 3 residues before the end of the CDR3; the remainder is reconstructed from the germline J gene. V is TRBV20-1 and J is TRBJ1-2; D is undetermined. The CDR3 consists of 12 residues. Germline V gene data show CDR1 as DFQATT and CDR2 as SNEGSKA (reference sequence). V was shortened by 1 base and J by 3 bases, with 6 bases between the two germline ends. The covered CDR3 bases are TGCAGTGCTAGAGTTAGGGACTATGGC. Translated, it gives CSARVRDYG. In full, the CDR3 reads CSARVRDYGYTF.

This clone was seen many times. Coverage ceases 3 residues before the CDR3 finishes, and the germline J gene fills in the end. V is TRBV5-1 and J is TRBJ1-5; maybe TRBD1 (5 bases). The V gene lost 0 bases and the J gene lost 7 bases, with 17 bases spanning the gap. The germline V gene encodes CDR1 SGHRS and CDR2 YFSETQ. There are 16 residues in the CDR3. The covered CDR3 bases are TGCGCCAGCAGCTTGGGGACGGGGGGAGAGGAACAGCCC. This sequence encodes CASSLGTGGEEQP. The whole CDR3 sequence reads CASSLGTGGEEQPQHF. The variable domain in full, with the rest retrieved from reference TRBV5-1 and TRBJ1-5, is KAGVTQTPRYLIKTRGQQVTLSCSPISGHRSVSWYQQTPGQGLQFLFEYFSETQRNKGNFPGRFSGRQFSNSRSEMNVSTLELGDSALYLCASSLGTGGEEQPQHFGDGTRLSIL.

This clone showed up many times. Sequencing ends 3 residues short of the CDR3 end; the germline J gene provides the rest. The chain uses TRBV9 and TRBJ2-3; tentative D call: TRBD1 (6 bases). Trimming removed 1 base at V and 4 bases at J, with 13 bases between. CDR3 length equals 15 residues. Germline values: CDR1 SGDLS, CDR2 YYNGEE. CDR3 DNA (partial): TGTGCCAGCAGCGTAAGGCAGGGGAGCTCAGATACG. Translation gives CASSVRQGSSDT. The entire CDR3 protein reads CASSVRQGSSDTQYF.